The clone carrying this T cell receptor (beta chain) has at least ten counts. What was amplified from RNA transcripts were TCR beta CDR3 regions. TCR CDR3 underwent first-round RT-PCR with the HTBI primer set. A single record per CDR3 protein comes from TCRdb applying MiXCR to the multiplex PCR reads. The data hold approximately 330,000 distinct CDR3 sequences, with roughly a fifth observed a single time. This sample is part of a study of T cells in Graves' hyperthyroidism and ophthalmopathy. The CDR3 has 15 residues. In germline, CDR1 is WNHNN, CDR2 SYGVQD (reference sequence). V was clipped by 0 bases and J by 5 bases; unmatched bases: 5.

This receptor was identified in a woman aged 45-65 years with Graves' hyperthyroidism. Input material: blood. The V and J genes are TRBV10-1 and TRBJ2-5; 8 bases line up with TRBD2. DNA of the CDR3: TGCGCCAGCAGTGAGTCAAGCGGGAGTCGGGAGACCCAGTACTTC. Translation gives CASSESSGSRETQYF.